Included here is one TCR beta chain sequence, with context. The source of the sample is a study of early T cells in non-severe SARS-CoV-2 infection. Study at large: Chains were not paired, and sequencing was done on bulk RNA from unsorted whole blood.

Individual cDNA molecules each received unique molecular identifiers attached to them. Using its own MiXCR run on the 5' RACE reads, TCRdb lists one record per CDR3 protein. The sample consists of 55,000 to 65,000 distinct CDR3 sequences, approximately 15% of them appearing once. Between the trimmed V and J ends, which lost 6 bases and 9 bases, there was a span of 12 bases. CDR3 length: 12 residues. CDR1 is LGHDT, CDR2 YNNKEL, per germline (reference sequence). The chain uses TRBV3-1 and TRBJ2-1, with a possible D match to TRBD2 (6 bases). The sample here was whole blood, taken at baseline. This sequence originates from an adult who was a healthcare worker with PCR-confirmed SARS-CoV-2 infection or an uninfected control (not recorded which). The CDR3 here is CASSFSGGEQFF. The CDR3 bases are TGTGCCAGCAGTTTTAGCGGTGGTGAGCAGTTCTTC.